The 9 T cell receptor beta chains given below trace back to one sample, sequenced in a study of T cell responses to AZD1222 COVID-19 vaccine. The assay was immunoSEQ multiplex PCR, and TCRdb's table has in-frame clones only and misses some. Here the sample spans 120,000 or so clones, about 90% being singletons. The starting material was peripheral blood, obtained on day 0 of AZD1222 vaccination. These receptors came from an adult in good health.

The J gene is TRBJ1-1, the V gene TRBV5-1, with D maybe TRBD1 (5 bases). CDR3 length: 14 amino acids. V lost 2 bases to trimming and J lost 4 bases, with 12 bases between them. CDR1 is SGHRS and CDR2 is YFSETQ in the germline V gene. In DNA form, the CDR3 reads TGCGCCAGCAGCTTAGGGGCAGTCGGCACTGAAGCTTTCTTT. Encoded protein: CASSLGAVGTEAFF.

V usage is TRBV9 and J usage is TRBJ2-1; no definite D call. CDR3 length: 13 amino acids. Germline CDR1 reads SGDLS; CDR2 reads YYNGEE. V lost 4 bases and J lost 0, with 5 bases in between. The CDR3 DNA reads as TGTGCCAGCAGCTCCTCCTCCTACAATGAGCAGTTCTTC. Protein: CASSSSSYNEQFF.

This clone was seen a handful of times. The chain carries TRBV5-5 and TRBJ1-1, with no clear D. Germline V gene lookup returns CDR1 SGHKS and CDR2 YYEKEE (reference sequence). V was shortened by 0 bases and J by 0 bases, with 9 bases between the two germline ends. The CDR3 sequence is 15 residues long. The CDR3 here is CASSLEWSLNTEAFF. CDR3 nucleotides: TGTGCCAGCAGCTTGGAATGGTCCCTGAACACTGAAGCTTTCTTT.

This chain uses TRBV4-2 with TRBJ1-2; 7 bases agree with TRBD1. This CDR3 contains 16 residues. J gave up 8 bases and V 3 bases, and 15 bases lay outside the gene matches. CDR1 is LGHNA, CDR2 YNFKEQ, per germline. DNA for the CDR3: TGTGCCAGCAGCCACTCCGGCGGGACAGCCGTTGAGGGCTACACCTTC. It specifies CASSHSGGTAVEGYTF.

The CDR3 reads CASSGGNLWVLANYGYTF. The CDR3 DNA is TGTGCCAGCAGCGGAGGGAATCTGTGGGTCTTAGCTAACTATGGCTACACCTTC. V gene TRBV9 combines with J gene TRBJ1-2; no definite D call. The ends were cut back, 3 bases at V and 0 bases at J, with 21 bases in the middle. In germline, CDR1 is SGDLS, CDR2 YYNGEE. The CDR3 is 18 residues long.

CDR3 nucleotides: TGTGCCACCTCTATGGGACAGGGGAGCGGGGAGCTGTTTTTT. It encodes CATSMGQGSGELFF. This sequence joins TRBV10-3 and TRBJ2-2, with 10 nucleotides matching TRBD1. Unmatched junction bases numbered 9, after V lost 10 bases and J lost 7 bases. Germline assignment: CDR1 ENHRY and CDR2 SYGVKD. There are 14 residues in the CDR3.

V usage is TRBV5-6 and J usage is TRBJ1-1; TRBD1 agrees at 7 bases. The CDR3 is 13 amino acids. J was trimmed by 11 bases and V by 4 bases; bases with no gene match: 11. Germline-derived CDR1 and CDR2 are SGHDT and YYEEEE. CDR3 nucleotides: TGTGCCAGCAGCCAGAGGGGGCCCGGACGGGCTTTCTTT. Its protein is CASSQRGPGRAFF.

This chain joins TRBV27 and TRBJ2-3, with D hard to call. Looked up from germline, CDR1 is MNHEY and CDR2 is SMNVEV (reference sequence). V dropped 0 bases and J dropped 0 bases, with 4 bases sitting between them. This CDR3 region has 14 residues. The CDR3 is CASSLSTSTDTQYF. CDR3 in DNA: TGTGCCAGCAGTTTATCAACTAGCACAGATACGCAGTATTTT.

The chain employs TRBV7-9 and TRBJ2-3; 8 bases agree with TRBD1. CDR1 is SEHNR and CDR2 is FQNEAQ in the germline V gene (reference sequence). V trimming: 3 bases; J trimming: 2 bases; junction bases outside the gene matches: 7. This CDR3 is built from 16 residues. CDR3 coding DNA: TGTGCCAGCAGCTTGGGAAACAGGGGGTTCACAGATACGCAGTATTTT. Translated: CASSLGNRGFTDTQYF.